What follows are 18 T cell receptor beta chains derived from one specimen sequenced in a study of CD8+ T cells in alopecia areata. Investigators isolated RNA and reverse transcribed it into cDNA to act as the sequencing template. Profiling relied on immunoSEQ multiplex PCR, and the TCRdb table lists in-frame clones only, not all of them. The sample records fewer than 350,000 clones, 55% to 75% being singletons. The treatment was: oral pan-JAK inhibitor, 5-10 mg twice daily. Here the sequenced sample was CD4+ T cells sorted from blood, taken at week 24, from a patient treated with tofacitinib. Source of these receptors: a human donor with alopecia areata.

The rearrangement uses TRBV6-1 and TRBJ1-1; tentative D call: TRBD1 (5 bases). The CDR3 extends over 14 amino acids. CDR1 is MNHNS and CDR2 is SASEGT in the germline V gene. With 5 bases removed from V and 4 bases from J, the gap between germline ends came to 14 bases. In nucleotides, the CDR3 is TGTGCCAGCAGTACCCAGCGCGGGGGCACTGAAGCTTTCTTT. This translates into CASSTQRGGTEAFF.

This chain joins TRBV29-1 and TRBJ1-1, with D hard to call. Trimming took 6 bases from V and 2 from J, leaving 13 bases between them. The CDR3 is 13 residues long. The V gene's germline CDR1 is SQVTM and CDR2 ANQGSEA. The DNA of the CDR3 is TGCAGCGTGGCGCCCCGGCTAAACACTGAAGCTTTCTTT. It codes for CSVAPRLNTEAFF.

This rearrangement joins TRBV30 to TRBJ2-7; D gene unclear. This CDR3 is 13 amino acids long. V lost 5 bases and J lost 2, with 13 bases in between. The germline V gene has CDR1 GTSNPN and CDR2 SVGIG (reference sequence). The CDR3 reads CAWGDLAPYEQYF. CDR3 DNA sequence: TGTGCCTGGGGCGACTTGGCCCCCTACGAGCAGTACTTC.

Only one count was recorded for this clone. V is TRBV23-1 and J is TRBJ1-1, with 7 positions matching TRBD1. TRBV23-1 is filed as an ORF, its function uncertain. The V gene end was trimmed by 4 bases and the J gene end by 2 bases; junction bases not matched to a gene: 10. This CDR3 has 16 residues. The CDR3 DNA reads TGCGCCAGCAGTCGCGTGACGGACAGGTCTAACACTGAAGCTTTCTTT. It translates to CASSRVTDRSNTEAFF.

This chain joins TRBV4-1 and TRBJ1-2; 10 nucleotides align to TRBD1. The germline V gene has CDR1 MGHRA and CDR2 YSYEKL. J gave up 4 bases and V 6 bases, and 5 bases lay outside the gene matches. This CDR3 contains 14 residues. The CDR3 nucleotides read TGCGCCAGCAGTGGGACAGGGGTGCGCTATGGCTACACCTTC. It encodes CASSGTGVRYGYTF.

The genes are TRBV7-2 and TRBJ2-6, with 7 positions matching TRBD1. The ends lost 5 bases at V and 0 bases at J; junction bases unmatched: 7. The CDR3 is 17 amino acids. The germline CDR1 and CDR2 sequences are SGHTA and FQGNSA. The CDR3 nucleotides are TGTGCCAGCAGCCTCATGACAGGGATCTCTGGGGCCAACGTCCTGACTTTC. Protein sequence: CASSLMTGISGANVLTF.

This clone was picked up a small number of times. This rearrangement joins TRBV5-1 to TRBJ2-5; TRBD1 aligns across 7 bases. With V trimmed by 3 bases and J by 0 bases, 2 bases remained unmatched. There are 14 residues in the CDR3. Germline CDR1 SGHRS, CDR2 YFSETQ. The CDR3 is CASSSDRNQETQYF. The CDR3 DNA follows: TGCGCCAGCAGCTCGGACAGGAACCAAGAGACCCAGTACTTC.

The rearrangement uses TRBV2 and TRBJ2-3, with 9 nucleotides matching TRBD2. The CDR3 covers 16 residues. The V segment lost 3 bases and the J segment 2 bases; nucleotides outside the gene matches: 6. The V gene's germline CDR1 is SNHLY and CDR2 FYNNEI. This CDR3 reads CASSELAGPPTDTQYF. As DNA, the CDR3 is TGTGCCAGCAGTGAGCTAGCGGGGCCACCCACAGATACGCAGTATTTT.

This sequence joins TRBV15 and TRBJ1-2, with 7 nucleotides matching TRBD1. V shed 1 base, J shed 4 bases, and the junction held 9 bases outside the gene matches. This CDR3 has 16 amino acids. The V gene's germline CDR1 is LNHNV and CDR2 YYDKDF (reference sequence). CDR3 sequence (DNA): TGTGCCACCAGCAGAGTGGGGAGAGGGGGCAGCTATGGCTACACCTTC. Translating it yields CATSRVGRGGSYGYTF.

This clone was picked up one time. DNA for the CDR3: TGTGCCAGCAGGAGGTTGTTGACCCAGTACTTC. Encoded protein: CASRRLLTQYF. The chain combines TRBV28 with TRBJ2-5, with D uncertain. The CDR3 is 11 amino acids. Germline CDR1 is MDHEN and CDR2 is SYDVKM. Trimming pared 6 bases from V and 7 bases from J, leaving 9 bases between. Variable domain in full (rest from reference TRBV28 and TRBJ2-5): DVKVTQSSRYLVKRTGEKVFLECVQDMDHENMFWYRQDPGLGLRLIYFSYDVKMKEKGDIPEGYSVSREKKERFSLILESASTNQTSMYLCASRRLLTQYFGPGTRLLVL.

V usage is TRBV7-9 and J usage is TRBJ1-6; tentative D call: TRBD1 (6 bases). Trimming removed 5 bases at V and 15 bases at J, with 14 bases between. The CDR3 contains 12 residues. The germline gives CDR1 SEHNR, CDR2 FQNEAQ (reference sequence). The CDR3 region is CASSLGQFLLHF. In DNA, the CDR3 is TGTGCCAGCAGCCTTGGACAGTTCCTCCTCCACTTT.

This clone occurred a few times. This chain joins TRBV9 and TRBJ2-1, with D hard to call. V gave up 7 bases and J gave up 10 bases, with 6 bases separating them. CDR1 and CDR2 from the germline V gene are SGDLS and YYNGEE. CDR3 size: 9 residues. Here the CDR3 DNA reads TGTGCCAGCGTGAGAGAGCAGTTCTTC. Translated: CASVREQFF.

V is TRBV29-1 and J is TRBJ1-1; D unclear. CDR1 is SQVTM, CDR2 ANQGSEA, per germline. V was clipped by 7 bases and J by 4 bases, with 7 bases between them. The CDR3 consists of 10 residues. CDR3 nucleotide sequence: TGCAGCGCCGGCCGCACTGAAGCTTTCTTT. It is translated as CSAGRTEAFF.

This clone was seen a single time. The chain uses TRBV5-1 and TRBJ2-7, with a possible D match to TRBD1 (7 bases). From germline, CDR1 is SGHRS and CDR2 YFSETQ. The germline V and J ends were trimmed by 4 bases and 4 bases, with 21 bases remaining between them. The CDR3 is made up of 16 amino acids. For the CDR3, the DNA is TGCGCCAGCAGCCCTATTCTCCACAGGGGAGGATACGAGCAGTACTTC. Translation: CASSPILHRGGYEQYF.

The table lists this clone with a count of one. The chain couples TRBV28 to TRBJ2-7; TRBD2 might be the D (5 bases). Trimming took off 6 bases at V and 6 bases at J, with 9 bases between the two ends. This CDR3 comprises 11 residues. Germline V gene data show CDR1 as MDHEN and CDR2 as SYDVKM. The CDR3 sequence is CASRAVTEQYF. The CDR3 DNA reads as TGTGCCAGCAGAGCGGTAACCGAGCAGTACTTC.

DNA for the CDR3: TGTGCCAGCAGCTTACAGGGGAGTGAGCAGTTCTTC. The encoded protein is CASSLQGSEQFF. The chain uses TRBV2 and TRBJ2-1; 7 bases agree with TRBD1. The germline V gene has CDR1 SNHLY and CDR2 FYNNEI. The trim removed 6 bases at V and 9 bases at J, leaving 5 bases unmatched. The CDR3 is made up of 12 amino acids.

The table lists this clone with a few counts. The V and J genes are TRBV2 and TRBJ2-3, with D hard to call. The V gene's germline CDR1 is SNHLY and CDR2 FYNNEI. Trimming shortened V by 7 bases and J by 2 bases, and 19 bases separated the two germline ends. This CDR3 spans 16 amino acids. CDR3 protein: CASTDAFNAATDTQYF. CDR3 in DNA: TGTGCCAGCACCGATGCATTTAATGCCGCCACAGATACGCAGTATTTT. Based on the CDR3 plus reference TRBV2 and TRBJ2-3, the full variable domain is EPEVTQTPSHQVTQMGQEVILRCVPISNHLYFYWYRQILGQKVEFLVSFYNNEISEKSEIFDDQFSVERPDGSNFTLKIRSTKLEDSAMYFCASTDAFNAATDTQYFGPGTRLTVL.

This clone appeared once. V usage is TRBV4-1 and J usage is TRBJ1-5, with D possibly TRBD1 on 6 matching bases. Germline V lookup: CDR1 MGHRA, CDR2 YSYEKL. The CDR3 sequence is 16 residues long. V lost 1 base, J lost 5 bases, and 15 bases lay in between. As DNA, the CDR3 is TGCGCCAGCAGCCAAGGGAGCCAGGGGCTGGATCAGCCCCAGCATTTT. Protein sequence: CASSQGSQGLDQPQHF.